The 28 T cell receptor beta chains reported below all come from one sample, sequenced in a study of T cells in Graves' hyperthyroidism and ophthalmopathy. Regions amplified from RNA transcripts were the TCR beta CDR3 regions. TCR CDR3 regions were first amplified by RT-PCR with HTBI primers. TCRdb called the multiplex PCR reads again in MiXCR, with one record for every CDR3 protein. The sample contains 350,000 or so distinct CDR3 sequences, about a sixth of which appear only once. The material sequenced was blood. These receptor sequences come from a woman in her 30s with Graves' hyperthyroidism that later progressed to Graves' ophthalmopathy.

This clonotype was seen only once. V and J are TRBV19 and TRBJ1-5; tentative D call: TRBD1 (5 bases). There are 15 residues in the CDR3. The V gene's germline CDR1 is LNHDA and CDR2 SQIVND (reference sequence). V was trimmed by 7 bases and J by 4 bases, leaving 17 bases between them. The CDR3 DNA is TGTGCCAGTACAATGGGGCAGTCATGGAATCAGCCCCAGCATTTT. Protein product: CASTMGQSWNQPQHF.

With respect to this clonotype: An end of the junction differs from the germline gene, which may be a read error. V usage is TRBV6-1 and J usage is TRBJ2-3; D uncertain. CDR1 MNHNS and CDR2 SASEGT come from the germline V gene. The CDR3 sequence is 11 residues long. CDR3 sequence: CASSSGQRSNF. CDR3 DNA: TGTGCCAGCAGTTCCGGGCAGCGCAGTAATTTT.

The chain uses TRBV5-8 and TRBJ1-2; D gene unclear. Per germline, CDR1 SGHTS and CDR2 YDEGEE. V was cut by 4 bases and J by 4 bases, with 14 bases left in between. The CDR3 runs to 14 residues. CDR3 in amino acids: CASSPRGGSYGYTF. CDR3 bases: TGTGCCAGCAGCCCCCGCGGAGGTAGCTATGGCTACACCTTC.

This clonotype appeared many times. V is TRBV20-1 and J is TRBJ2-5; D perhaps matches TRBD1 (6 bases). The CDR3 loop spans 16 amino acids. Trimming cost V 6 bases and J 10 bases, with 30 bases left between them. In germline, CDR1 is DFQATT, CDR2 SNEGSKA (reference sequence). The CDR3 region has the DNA TGCAGTGCGAGTTCCACCCCCAGGGGCCCCCTAGGGGACCAGTACTTC. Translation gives CSASSTPRGPLGDQYF.

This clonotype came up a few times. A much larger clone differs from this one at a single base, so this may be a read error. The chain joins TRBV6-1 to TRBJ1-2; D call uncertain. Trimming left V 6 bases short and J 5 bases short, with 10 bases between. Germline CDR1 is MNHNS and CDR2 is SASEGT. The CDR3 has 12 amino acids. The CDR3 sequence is CASSQDWYGYTF. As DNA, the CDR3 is TGTGCCAGCAGCCAGGACTGGTATGGCTACACCTTC.

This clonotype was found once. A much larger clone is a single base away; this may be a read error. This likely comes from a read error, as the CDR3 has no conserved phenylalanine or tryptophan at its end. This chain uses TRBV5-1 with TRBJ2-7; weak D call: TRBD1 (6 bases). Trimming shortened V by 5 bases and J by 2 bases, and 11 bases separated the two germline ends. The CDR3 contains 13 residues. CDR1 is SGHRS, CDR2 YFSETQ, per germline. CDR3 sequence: CASSKTGTYEQYL. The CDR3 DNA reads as TGCGCCAGCAGTAAGACAGGAACCTACGAGCAGTACCTC.

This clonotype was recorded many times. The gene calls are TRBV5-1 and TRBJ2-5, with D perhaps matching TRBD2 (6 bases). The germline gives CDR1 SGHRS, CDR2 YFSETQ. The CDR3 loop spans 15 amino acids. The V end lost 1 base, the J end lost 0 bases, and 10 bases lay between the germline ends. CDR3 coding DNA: TGCGCCAGCAGCTTGCGGGGGAGTTACCAAGAGACCCAGTACTTC. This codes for CASSLRGSYQETQYF.

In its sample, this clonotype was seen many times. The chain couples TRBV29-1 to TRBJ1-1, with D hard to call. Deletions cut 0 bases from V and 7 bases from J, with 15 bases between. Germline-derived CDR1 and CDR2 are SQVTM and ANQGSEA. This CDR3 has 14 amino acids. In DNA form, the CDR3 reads TGCAGCGTTGAAGATCGTAGCTTAGGTTTTGAAGCTTTCTTT. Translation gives CSVEDRSLGFEAFF.

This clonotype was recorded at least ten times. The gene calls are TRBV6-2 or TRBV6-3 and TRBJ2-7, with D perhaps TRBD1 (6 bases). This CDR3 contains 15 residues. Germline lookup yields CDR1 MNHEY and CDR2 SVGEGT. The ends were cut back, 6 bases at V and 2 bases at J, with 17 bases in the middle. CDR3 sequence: CASSSPGHYPYEQYF. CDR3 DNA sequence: TGTGCCAGCAGCTCTCCGGGACACTACCCCTACGAGCAGTACTTC.

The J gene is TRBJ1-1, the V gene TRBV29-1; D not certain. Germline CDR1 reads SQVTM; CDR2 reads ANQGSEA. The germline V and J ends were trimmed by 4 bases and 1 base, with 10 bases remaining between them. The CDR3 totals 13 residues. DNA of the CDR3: TGCAGCGTTGGTTCAGGTACGAACACTGAAGCTTTCTTT. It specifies CSVGSGTNTEAFF.

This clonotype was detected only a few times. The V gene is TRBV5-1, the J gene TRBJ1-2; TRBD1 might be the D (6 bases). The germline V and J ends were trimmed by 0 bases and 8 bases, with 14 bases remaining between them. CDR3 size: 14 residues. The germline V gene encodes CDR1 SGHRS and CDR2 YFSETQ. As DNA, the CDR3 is TGCGCCAGCAGCTTGGCTGGCAGGGGAGAAGGCTACACCTTC. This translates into CASSLAGRGEGYTF.

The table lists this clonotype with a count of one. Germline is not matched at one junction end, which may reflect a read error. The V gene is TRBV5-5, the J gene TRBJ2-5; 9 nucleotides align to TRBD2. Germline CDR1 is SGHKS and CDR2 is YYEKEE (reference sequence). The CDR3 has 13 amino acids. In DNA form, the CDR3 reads TGTGCCAGCAGCTTGGAACTAGCGGGCCCGCGGGACTTC. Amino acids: CASSLELAGPRDF.

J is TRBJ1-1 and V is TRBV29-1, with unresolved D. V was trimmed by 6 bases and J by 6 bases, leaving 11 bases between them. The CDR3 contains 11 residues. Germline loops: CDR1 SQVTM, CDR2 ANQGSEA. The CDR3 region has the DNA TGCAGCGTAGGAGGGCGGTCTGAAGCTTTCTTT. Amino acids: CSVGGRSEAFF.

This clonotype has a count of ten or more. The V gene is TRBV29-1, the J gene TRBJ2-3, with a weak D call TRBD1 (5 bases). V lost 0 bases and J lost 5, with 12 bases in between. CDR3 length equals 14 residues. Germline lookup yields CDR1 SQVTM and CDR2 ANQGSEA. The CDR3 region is CSVEDLFQGDTQYF. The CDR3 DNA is TGCAGCGTTGAAGATCTCTTTCAGGGAGATACGCAGTATTTT.

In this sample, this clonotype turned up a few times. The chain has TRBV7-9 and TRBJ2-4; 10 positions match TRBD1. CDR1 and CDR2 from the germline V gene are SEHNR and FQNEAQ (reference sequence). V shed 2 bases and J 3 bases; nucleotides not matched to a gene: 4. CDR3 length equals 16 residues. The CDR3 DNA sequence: TGTGCCAGCAGCTTAATCGGGACAGGGGTCAAAAACATTCAGTACTTC. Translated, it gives CASSLIGTGVKNIQYF.

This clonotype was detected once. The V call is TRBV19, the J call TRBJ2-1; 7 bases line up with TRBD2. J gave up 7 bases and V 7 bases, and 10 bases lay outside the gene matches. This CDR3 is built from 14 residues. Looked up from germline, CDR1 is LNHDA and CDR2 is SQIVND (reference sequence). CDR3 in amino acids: CASTRPGLVNEQFF. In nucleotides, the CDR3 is TGTGCCAGTACCCGCCCCGGACTAGTGAATGAGCAGTTCTTC.

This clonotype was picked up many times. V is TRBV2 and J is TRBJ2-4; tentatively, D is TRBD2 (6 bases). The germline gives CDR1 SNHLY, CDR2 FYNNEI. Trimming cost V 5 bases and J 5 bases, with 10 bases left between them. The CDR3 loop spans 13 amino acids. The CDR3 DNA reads TGTGCCAGCAGTCTCGGAGGGCAAAACATTCAGTACTTC. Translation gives CASSLGGQNIQYF. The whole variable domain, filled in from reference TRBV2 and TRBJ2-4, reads EPEVTQTPSHQVTQMGQEVILRCVPISNHLYFYWYRQILGQKVEFLVSFYNNEISEKSEIFDDQFSVERPDGSNFTLKIRSTKLEDSAMYFCASSLGGQNIQYFGAGTRLSVL.

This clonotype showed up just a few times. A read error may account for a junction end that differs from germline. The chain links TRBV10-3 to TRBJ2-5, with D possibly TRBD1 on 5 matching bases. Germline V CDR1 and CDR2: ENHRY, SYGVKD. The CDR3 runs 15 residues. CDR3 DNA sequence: TGTGCCATCGGTGACCTCGAAACCAGGGTGGAGACCCAGTACTTC. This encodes CAIGDLETRVETQYF.

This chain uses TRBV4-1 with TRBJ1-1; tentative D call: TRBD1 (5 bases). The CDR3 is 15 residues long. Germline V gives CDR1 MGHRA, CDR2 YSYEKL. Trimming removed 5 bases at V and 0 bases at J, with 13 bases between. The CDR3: CASSKIGEVNTEAFF. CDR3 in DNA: TGCGCCAGCAGCAAAATAGGGGAGGTGAACACTGAAGCTTTCTTT.

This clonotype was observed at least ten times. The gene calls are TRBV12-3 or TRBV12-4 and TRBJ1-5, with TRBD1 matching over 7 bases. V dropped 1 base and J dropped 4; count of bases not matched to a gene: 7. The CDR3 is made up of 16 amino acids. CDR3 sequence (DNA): TGTGCCAGCAGTTTAGGTCAGGGGGTTCGAAATCAGCCCCAGCATTTT. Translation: CASSLGQGVRNQPQHF.

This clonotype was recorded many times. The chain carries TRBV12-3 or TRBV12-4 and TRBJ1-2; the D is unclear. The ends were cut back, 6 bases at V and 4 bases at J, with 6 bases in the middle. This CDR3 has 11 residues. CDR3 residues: CASRQRYGYTF. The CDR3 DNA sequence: TGTGCCAGCAGACAGCGCTATGGCTACACCTTC.

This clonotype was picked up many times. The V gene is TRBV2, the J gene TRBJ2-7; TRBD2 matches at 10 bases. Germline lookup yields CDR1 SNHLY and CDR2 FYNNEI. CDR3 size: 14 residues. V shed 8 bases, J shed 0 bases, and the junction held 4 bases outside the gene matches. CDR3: CASSGLAVSYEQYF. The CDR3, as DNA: TGTGCCAGCTCAGGACTAGCGGTCTCCTACGAGCAGTACTTC.

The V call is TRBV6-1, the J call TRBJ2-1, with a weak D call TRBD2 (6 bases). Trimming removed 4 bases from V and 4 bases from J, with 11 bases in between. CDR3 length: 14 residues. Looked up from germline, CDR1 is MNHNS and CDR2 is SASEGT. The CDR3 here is CASSAGEEYNEQFF. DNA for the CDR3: TGTGCCAGCAGTGCGGGAGAAGAGTACAATGAGCAGTTCTTC.

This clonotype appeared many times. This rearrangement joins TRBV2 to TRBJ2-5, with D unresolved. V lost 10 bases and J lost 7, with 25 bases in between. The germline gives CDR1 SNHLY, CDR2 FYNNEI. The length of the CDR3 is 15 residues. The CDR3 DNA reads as TGTGCCACCAGCCCCGCCTTGCCTCTCTCCCGGACCCAGTACTTC. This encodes CATSPALPLSRTQYF.

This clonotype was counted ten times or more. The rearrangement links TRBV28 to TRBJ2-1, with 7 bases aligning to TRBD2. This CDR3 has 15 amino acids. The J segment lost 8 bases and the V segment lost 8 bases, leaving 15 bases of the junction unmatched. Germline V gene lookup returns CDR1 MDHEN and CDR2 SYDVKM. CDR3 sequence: CASLRLWGGIDEQFF. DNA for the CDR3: TGTGCCAGCCTGAGGTTGTGGGGGGGAATCGATGAGCAGTTCTTC.

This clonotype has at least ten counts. In nucleotides, the CDR3 is TGTGCCAGCAGATCCCGAGGGGGTTCTGGAAACACCATATATTTT. The encoded protein is CASRSRGGSGNTIYF. The J gene is TRBJ1-3, the V gene TRBV6-1; possible D gene TRBD1, 6 bases. The V end lost 6 bases, the J end lost 1 base, and 13 bases lay between the germline ends. There are 15 residues in the CDR3. CDR1 is MNHNS, CDR2 SASEGT, per germline.

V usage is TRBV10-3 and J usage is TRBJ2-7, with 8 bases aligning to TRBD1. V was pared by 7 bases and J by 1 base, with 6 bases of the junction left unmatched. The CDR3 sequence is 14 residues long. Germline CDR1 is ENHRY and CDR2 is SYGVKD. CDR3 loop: CAINHDRGSYEQYF. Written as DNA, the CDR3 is TGTGCCATCAACCACGACAGGGGTTCCTACGAGCAGTACTTC.

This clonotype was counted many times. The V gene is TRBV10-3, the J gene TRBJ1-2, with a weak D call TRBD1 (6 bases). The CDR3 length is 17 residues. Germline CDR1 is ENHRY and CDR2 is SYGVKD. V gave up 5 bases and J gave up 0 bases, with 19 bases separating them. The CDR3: CAISPTFQGTTNYGYTF. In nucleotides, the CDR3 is TGTGCCATCAGTCCCACGTTTCAGGGGACAACTAACTATGGCTACACCTTC.